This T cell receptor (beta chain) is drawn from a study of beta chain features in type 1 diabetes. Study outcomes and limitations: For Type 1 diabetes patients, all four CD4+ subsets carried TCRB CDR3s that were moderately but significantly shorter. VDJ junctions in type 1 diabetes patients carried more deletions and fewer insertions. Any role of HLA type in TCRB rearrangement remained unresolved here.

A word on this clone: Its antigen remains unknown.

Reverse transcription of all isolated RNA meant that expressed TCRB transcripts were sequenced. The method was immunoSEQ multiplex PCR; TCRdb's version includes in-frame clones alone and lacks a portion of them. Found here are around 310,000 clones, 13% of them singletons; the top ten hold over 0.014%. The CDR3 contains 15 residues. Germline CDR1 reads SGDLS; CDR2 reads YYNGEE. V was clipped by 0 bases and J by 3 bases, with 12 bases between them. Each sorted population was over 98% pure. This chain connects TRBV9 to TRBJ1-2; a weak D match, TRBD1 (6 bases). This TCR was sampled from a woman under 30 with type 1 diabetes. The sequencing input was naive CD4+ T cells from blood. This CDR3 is CASSVATGRYYGYTF. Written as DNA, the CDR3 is TGTGCCAGCAGCGTAGCTACAGGGCGTTACTATGGCTACACCTTC.